This T cell receptor beta chain was observed in a study of blood T cells in healthy people across ages. Alongside a J-beta primer mix, a sample-barcoded 5' primer served in a second PCR lasting roughly 6 to 12 cycles. From the 5' RACE reads, TCRdb called clonotypes with MiXCR, one entry per CDR3 protein. The sample lists fewer than 2 million distinct CDR3 sequences, approximately 39% seen once, with about 23% in the top ten. The V and J ends lost 1 base and 11 bases respectively, with 9 bases between them. The CDR3 is made up of 11 amino acids. The germline CDR1 and CDR2 sequences are SGHNT and YYREEE (reference sequence).

The sample taken for sequencing was blood. This chain connects TRBV5-4 to TRBJ1-1; possible D gene TRBD1, 6 bases. The sequence was collected from a human donor in good health. CDR3 protein: CASSLRGHAFF. CDR3 DNA: TGTGCCAGCAGCTTGCGGGGGCATGCTTTCTTT.